The 30 T cell receptor beta chains reported below all come from one sample, sequenced in a study of OX40 agonist ivuxolimab in advanced cancers. Produced via immunoSEQ multiplex PCR; TCRdb's table is partial and in-frame only. The sample has about 110,000 clones; approximately 89% are singletons. The sequencing here drew on CD4+ or CD8+ T cells sorted from blood, taken in a trial of the OX40 agonist ivuxolimab. Source of these receptors: an adult with an advanced solid tumor such as melanoma, head and neck, liver or kidney cancer.

This clone has only a few counts. CDR3 DNA sequence: TGTGCCAGCAGCCCAGGTAGCGGGAGCCACCAAGAGACCCAGTACTTC. Its protein product is CASSPGSGSHQETQYF. V gene TRBV9 combines with J gene TRBJ2-5; 9 bases map to TRBD2. Germline-derived CDR1 and CDR2 are SGDLS and YYNGEE. The J segment lost 0 bases and the V segment lost 4 bases, leaving 7 bases of the junction unmatched. CDR3 length: 16 residues.

The genes are TRBV7-2 and TRBJ1-3; no reliable D call. Trimming cost V 4 bases and J 0 bases, with 10 bases left between them. Germline V lookup: CDR1 SGHTA, CDR2 FQGNSA. This CDR3 has 15 amino acids. The CDR3 protein is CASSSGPHSGNTIYF. The DNA of the CDR3 is TGTGCCAGCAGCTCCGGTCCCCACTCTGGAAACACCATATATTTT.

The V and J genes are TRBV2 and TRBJ1-1; D ambiguous. Germline CDR1 is SNHLY and CDR2 is FYNNEI. V was clipped by 8 bases and J by 0 bases, with 10 bases between them. CDR3 length: 13 residues. CDR3 loop: CASGIELNTEAFF. The CDR3 nucleotides are TGTGCCAGCGGTATAGAATTGAACACTGAAGCTTTCTTT. The entire variable domain, with the rest obtained from reference TRBV2 and TRBJ1-1, is as follows: EPEVTQTPSHQVTQMGQEVILRCVPISNHLYFYWYRQILGQKVEFLVSFYNNEISEKSEIFDDQFSVERPDGSNFTLKIRSTKLEDSAMYFCASGIELNTEAFFGQGTRLTVV.

V and J are TRBV11-1 and TRBJ2-6; D might be TRBD1 (6 bases). CDR1 is SGHAT, CDR2 FQDESV, per germline (reference sequence). The CDR3 has 16 amino acids. Between the trimmed V and J ends, which lost 5 bases and 0 bases, there was a span of 11 bases. CDR3 DNA sequence: TGTGCCAGCAGCACCTGGACAGTCTCTGGGGCCAACGTCCTGACTTTC. Residues: CASSTWTVSGANVLTF.

The table lists this clone with a count of one. The chain employs TRBV7-3 and TRBJ2-2; TRBD2 is a possible D gene (6 bases). Germline V gene lookup returns CDR1 SGHTA and CDR2 FQGTGA. Trimming removed 2 bases from V and 0 bases from J, with 19 bases in between. The CDR3 contains 19 residues. The CDR3 region is CASSLGAQRDFANTGELFF. CDR3 nucleotides: TGTGCCAGCAGCTTAGGGGCCCAACGGGACTTCGCGAACACCGGGGAGCTGTTTTTT.

V gene TRBV5-8 combines with J gene TRBJ1-1; the match to TRBD1 covers 7 bases. V trimming: 4 bases; J trimming: 3 bases; junction bases outside the gene matches: 3. Germline loops: CDR1 SGHTS, CDR2 YDEGEE. This CDR3 region has 13 residues. As DNA, the CDR3 is TGTGCCAGCAGCGTCGGGACAGACACTGAAGCTTTCTTT. Protein product: CASSVGTDTEAFF.

The chain recombines TRBV19 with TRBJ2-1; 9 bases line up with TRBD2. The CDR3 contains 16 residues. Trimming at V came to 4 bases and at J to 2 bases, leaving 6 bases not matched to a gene. Germline CDR1 reads LNHDA; CDR2 reads SQIVND (reference sequence). The CDR3 protein is CASSNVAGDPYNEQFF. Written as DNA, the CDR3 is TGTGCCAGTAGTAACGTAGCGGGAGACCCCTACAATGAGCAGTTCTTC. Combining the CDR3 with reference TRBV19 and TRBJ2-1 gives the whole variable domain DGGITQSPKYLFRKEGQNVTLSCEQNLNHDAMYWYRQDPGQGLRLIYYSQIVNDFQKGDIAEGYSVSREKKESFPLTVTSAQKNPTAFYLCASSNVAGDPYNEQFFGPGTRLTVL.

Written as DNA, the CDR3 is TGTGCCAGTAGTATGATTGTGCGGGTTCCGGGAGGCTACACCTTC. Its translation: CASSMIVRVPGGYTF. J is TRBJ1-2 and V is TRBV19, with D uncertain. The germline V and J ends were trimmed by 3 bases and 8 bases, with 19 bases remaining between them. Germline V gene lookup returns CDR1 LNHDA and CDR2 SQIVND (reference sequence). CDR3 length: 15 residues.

V and J are TRBV30 and TRBJ1-1; 7 bases map to TRBD1. J was trimmed by 7 bases and V by 3 bases; bases with no gene match: 8. The CDR3 contains 13 residues. Germline V gene lookup returns CDR1 GTSNPN and CDR2 SVGIG (reference sequence). The CDR3 is CAWRKGGSIEAFF. The CDR3 nucleotides are TGTGCCTGGAGGAAAGGGGGCTCTATTGAAGCTTTCTTT. Together with reference TRBV30 and TRBJ1-1, the CDR3 gives the full variable domain: SQTIHQWPATLVQPVGSPLSLECTVEGTSNPNLYWYRQAAGRGLQLLFYSVGIGQISSEVPQNLSASRPQDRQFILSSKKLLLSDSGFYLCAWRKGGSIEAFFGQGTRLTVV.

The chain joins TRBV4-3 to TRBJ1-5; D is unclear. This CDR3 has 17 residues. The germline V gene has CDR1 LGHNA and CDR2 YSLEER. Trimming stripped 1 base from V and 5 bases from J, with 18 bases between. The CDR3 reads CASSQAVTLSGYQPQHF. The CDR3 DNA reads TGCGCCAGCAGCCAAGCCGTCACCTTGTCGGGGTATCAGCCCCAGCATTTT.

This clone was detected only a few times. The chain is built from TRBV5-4 and TRBJ2-1, with 8 bases lining up with TRBD1. The CDR3 has 13 amino acids. V lost 4 bases and J lost 10; bases outside the gene matches: 7. Germline CDR1 SGHNT, CDR2 YYREEE (reference sequence). The CDR3 protein is CASSRGQVREQFF. Written as DNA, the CDR3 is TGTGCCAGCAGCCGGGGACAGGTCCGGGAGCAGTTCTTC.

The rearrangement links TRBV7-3 to TRBJ2-1, with 8 bases aligning to TRBD1. Germline V gene sequence: CDR1 SGHTA, CDR2 FQGTGA. This CDR3 has 15 residues. The J segment lost 6 bases and the V segment lost 2 bases, leaving 6 bases of the junction unmatched. This CDR3 reads CASSLQTGVRNEQFF. CDR3 bases: TGTGCCAGCAGCTTACAGACAGGGGTTCGCAATGAGCAGTTCTTC.

V gene TRBV10-3 combines with J gene TRBJ1-1; D gene ambiguous. Deletions cut 5 bases from V and 0 bases from J, with 10 bases between. From germline, CDR1 is ENHRY and CDR2 SYGVKD. CDR3 length: 14 amino acids. The chain's CDR3 is CAISNTRVNTEAFF. DNA of the CDR3: TGTGCCATCAGTAACACGAGGGTGAACACTGAAGCTTTCTTT.

This clone has just a few counts. The chain links TRBV7-2 to TRBJ1-6, with D uncertain. CDR3 size: 13 residues. V dropped 5 bases and J dropped 10 bases, with 12 bases sitting between them. CDR1 SGHTA and CDR2 FQGNSA come from the germline V gene. CDR3 DNA: TGTGCCAGCAGCCCCGGTGGGAGATCACCCCTCCACTTT. The encoded protein is CASSPGGRSPLHF.

V gene TRBV30 combines with J gene TRBJ1-5; D unclear. This CDR3 has 15 residues. Trimming took off 0 bases at V and 9 bases at J, with 18 bases between the two ends. Per germline, CDR1 GTSNPN and CDR2 SVGIG (reference sequence). CDR3: CAWSVRDGGPRPQHF. The CDR3 bases are TGTGCCTGGAGTGTACGTGACGGTGGACCCCGGCCCCAGCATTTT.

The rearrangement joins TRBV30 to TRBJ2-2; D remains unclear. Per the germline V gene, CDR1 is GTSNPN and CDR2 is SVGIG (reference sequence). The CDR3 is made up of 14 amino acids. Trimming pared 5 bases from V and 6 bases from J, leaving 16 bases between. CDR3 DNA: TGTGCCTGGTTACGGCTAGGTGGAGCCGGGGAGCTGTTTTTT. Translated: CAWLRLGGAGELFF.

The V call is TRBV7-8, the J call TRBJ2-7; no clear D. The CDR3 totals 10 residues. Per germline, CDR1 SGHVS and CDR2 FQNEAQ. V shed 8 bases and J shed 5 bases, with 7 bases lying between them. CDR3 bases: TGTGCCAGCCTTGGGGACGAGCAGTACTTC. Amino acid sequence: CASLGDEQYF.

CDR3 DNA sequence: TGTGCCAGCAATCCTACCGGACCGAGTAACTATGGCTACACCTTC. It translates to CASNPTGPSNYGYTF. The chain is built from TRBV2 and TRBJ1-2; D gene uncertain. The V end was cut by 7 bases, the J end by 1 base, with 16 bases between. Germline V gives CDR1 SNHLY, CDR2 FYNNEI. This CDR3 is 15 amino acids long.

This chain uses TRBV10-3 with TRBJ2-1, with 8 bases matching TRBD1. Looked up from germline, CDR1 is ENHRY and CDR2 is SYGVKD. The CDR3 covers 14 residues. V trimming: 10 bases; J trimming: 6 bases; junction bases outside the gene matches: 11. The CDR3, as DNA: TGTGCCACCTCCGGGACAGGAAATTCCAATGAGCAGTTCTTC. This sequence encodes CATSGTGNSNEQFF.

The chain links TRBV10-3 to TRBJ2-6; 9 bases are a match to TRBD1. There are 17 residues in the CDR3. Germline V gene data show CDR1 as ENHRY and CDR2 as SYGVKD. After removal of 7 bases from V and 2 bases from J, the junction contained 9 bases not matched to a gene. Written as DNA, the CDR3 is TGTGCCATCATGACGGGACAGGGTGTAGCTGGGGCCAACGTCCTGACTTTC. Protein sequence: CAIMTGQGVAGANVLTF.

The chain employs TRBV19 and TRBJ2-3, with 15 nucleotides matching TRBD2. The CDR3 runs 17 residues. Unmatched junction bases numbered 14, after V lost 6 bases and J lost 10 bases. Germline V gives CDR1 LNHDA, CDR2 SQIVND (reference sequence). CDR3 protein: CASRRTGLAGGTQAQYF. For the CDR3, the DNA is TGTGCCAGTAGGCGAACAGGACTAGCGGGGGGGACTCAGGCGCAGTATTTT.

This sequence joins TRBV4-2 and TRBJ1-2, with unresolved D. V was trimmed by 0 bases and J by 1 base, leaving 9 bases between them. The CDR3 totals 15 residues. CDR1 and CDR2 (germline): LGHNA, YNFKEQ. The CDR3 loop reads CASSQDVSDNYGYTF. The DNA for the CDR3 is TGTGCCAGCAGCCAAGATGTCAGCGATAACTATGGCTACACCTTC.

This clone was picked up one time. The chain's CDR3 is CASSYEGGGELAVMEQYF. In DNA form, the CDR3 reads TGTGCCAGCAGCTACGAGGGTGGTGGGGAACTCGCAGTGATGGAGCAGTACTTC. V is TRBV11-2 and J is TRBJ2-7; D might be TRBD2 (5 bases). Trimming took 4 bases from V and 7 from J, leaving 29 bases between them. Germline V CDR1 and CDR2: SGHAT, FQNNGV. The CDR3 has 18 amino acids.

The rearrangement joins TRBV19 to TRBJ1-5; weak D call: TRBD1 (5 bases). V dropped 5 bases and J dropped 7 bases, with 15 bases sitting between them. In germline, CDR1 is LNHDA, CDR2 SQIVND (reference sequence). The CDR3 contains 14 residues. This chain's CDR3 is CASSQQASGQPQHF. Here the CDR3 DNA reads TGTGCCAGTAGTCAACAGGCTTCGGGGCAGCCCCAGCATTTT.

The V and J genes are TRBV10-3 and TRBJ2-1, with 8 bases that match TRBD2. The CDR3 extends over 12 amino acids. The junction had 9 bases not matched to a gene; V was cut back by 11 bases and J by 9 bases. Germline CDR1 and CDR2: ENHRY and SYGVKD. CDR3 DNA sequence: TGTGCCTTCTCGGGGGGGGGTACTGAGCAGTTCTTC. This translates into CAFSGGGTEQFF.

This clone was seen only a few times. This rearrangement joins TRBV7-9 to TRBJ2-7; D might be TRBD2 (6 bases). Germline lookup yields CDR1 SEHNR and CDR2 FQNEAQ (reference sequence). There are 15 residues in the CDR3. V was clipped by 5 bases and J by 5 bases, with 19 bases between them. The CDR3 spells CASSMTRLSIDEQYF. As DNA, the CDR3 is TGTGCCAGCAGCATGACTAGGCTCTCAATCGACGAGCAGTACTTC.

This chain joins TRBV11-1 and TRBJ2-2, with 10 bases fitting TRBD2. The ends lost 3 bases at V and 1 base at J; junction bases unmatched: 2. CDR1 is SGHAT, CDR2 FQDESV, per germline (reference sequence). The CDR3 spans 16 residues. The CDR3 DNA reads TGTGCCAGCAGCTTGGGACTAGCGCTGAACACCGGGGAGCTGTTTTTT. Translation gives CASSLGLALNTGELFF.

The chain links TRBV9 to TRBJ2-7; D could derive from TRBD1 or TRBD2 (5 bases each). Germline CDR1 SGDLS, CDR2 YYNGEE. The germline V and J ends were trimmed by 0 bases and 3 bases, with 10 bases remaining between them. This CDR3 spans 14 amino acids. The CDR3 reads CASSVGPGSYEQYF. The DNA for the CDR3 is TGTGCCAGCAGCGTAGGCCCAGGGAGCTACGAGCAGTACTTC.

The V call is TRBV30, the J call TRBJ1-2; TRBD1 is a possible D gene (5 bases). Trimming took off 3 bases at V and 6 bases at J, with 14 bases between the two ends. Per the germline V gene, CDR1 is GTSNPN and CDR2 is SVGIG (reference sequence). The CDR3 runs 13 residues. CDR3 residues: CAWSEDQGHGYTF. The CDR3 DNA reads as TGTGCCTGGAGCGAAGATCAGGGTCATGGCTACACCTTC.

The chain uses TRBV6-5 and TRBJ2-5; 7 bases are a match to TRBD1. Germline V gene lookup returns CDR1 MNHEY and CDR2 SVGAGI. CDR3 length: 13 residues. With V trimmed by 6 bases and J by 1 base, 2 bases remained unmatched. The CDR3 region is CASRTGIQETQYF. Written as DNA, the CDR3 is TGTGCCAGCAGGACAGGGATCCAAGAGACCCAGTACTTC.